Listed below are T cell receptor beta chains from one sample, sequenced in a study of cytomegalovirus exposure and HLA in healthy donors. Sequencing used immunoSEQ multiplex PCR; TCRdb keeps in-frame clones, though not all of them. Of 85,000 to 130,000 clones listed, 65% to 75% are singletons. Sequencing was done on a sample of PBMCs. The origin of the receptors is a woman between 18 and 30 years old in good health and CMV-seropositive. CDR3s include the opening cysteine and the closing phenylalanine or tryptophan. The D gene is left open where the match is weak. Some rows mark clone size as missing; the rest say once, few, many or name a class of expanded clone.

cdr3_aa cdr3_nt v_call clone_size j_call d_call
CASSPRDSGYEQYF TGTGCCAGCAGTCCTCGGGACAGCGGCTACGAGCAGTACTTC TRBV6-4 NA TRBJ2-7 TRBD1
CASSPNVQGYEQYF TGTGCCAGCAGCCCCAACGTGCAGGGATACGAGCAGTACTTC TRBV4-2 NA TRBJ2-7 NA
CASSRTSGPLNEQFF TGTGCCAGCAGCCGTACTAGCGGACCCCTGAATGAGCAGTTCTTC TRBV11-1 few TRBJ2-1 TRBD2
CASAINSGTTDTQYF TGTGCCAGCGCTATCAATAGCGGAACCACAGATACGCAGTATTTT TRBV7-2 few TRBJ2-3 NA
CASSFRLAGDWFF TGTGCCAGCAGCTTTAGACTAGCGGGAGATTGGTTCTTC TRBV7-9 NA TRBJ2-1 TRBD2
CASSLSGAHEQYF TGTGCCAGCAGTTTATCAGGGGCCCACGAGCAGTACTTC TRBV28 NA TRBJ2-7 NA
CASSIEGLAGAGSNEKQFF TGTGCCAGTAGTATAGAAGGGTTAGCGGGAGCCGGTTCCAATGAGAAGCAGTTCTTC TRBV19 NA TRBJ2-1 TRBD2
CASSLTVRDYEQYF TGTGCCAGCAGCTTAACCGTGAGGGACTACGAGCAGTACTTC TRBV7-2 NA TRBJ2-7 NA
CASIRVNRGGITEAFF TGTGCCAGCATCCGAGTAAACAGGGGGGGGATCACTGAAGCTTTCTTT TRBV7-2 once TRBJ1-1 TRBD1
CASSISQDSNQPQHF TGTGCCAGTAGTATAAGCCAGGATAGCAATCAGCCCCAGCATTTT TRBV19 NA TRBJ1-5 NA
CASSVGVAEISYEQYF TGTGCCAGCAGCGTAGGAGTAGCGGAAATCTCCTACGAGCAGTACTTC TRBV9 NA TRBJ2-7 NA
CASSPPGAPTDTQYF TGTGCCAGCAGTCCCCCAGGGGCCCCCACAGATACGCAGTATTTT TRBV6-5 NA TRBJ2-3 NA
CASSLGGTGAYGYTF TGTGCCAGCAGCTTAGGAGGAACAGGGGCATATGGCTACACCTTC TRBV7-2 NA TRBJ1-2 TRBD1
CASSDPGTGNYGYTF TGTGCCAGCAGTGACCCCGGGACAGGGAACTATGGCTACACCTTC TRBV25-1 NA TRBJ1-2 TRBD1
CASSGAASGTDTQYF TGTGCCAGCAGTGGAGCGGCTAGCGGAACAGATACGCAGTATTTT TRBV6-4 NA TRBJ2-3 TRBD2
CSVSSSGELYEQYF TGCAGCGTCTCCTCTAGCGGGGAGCTGTACGAGCAGTACTTC TRBV29-1 NA TRBJ2-7 TRBD2
CAWSGQGYEQYF TGTGCCTGGTCGGGACAGGGTTACGAGCAGTACTTC TRBV30 NA TRBJ2-7 TRBD1
CASSPGGLAGNEQFF TGTGCCAGCTCACCAGGGGGACTAGCGGGAAATGAGCAGTTCTTC TRBV18 NA TRBJ2-1 TRBD2
CASKRGQANEKLFF TGTGCCAGTAAGAGGGGACAGGCAAATGAAAAACTGTTTTTT TRBV28 NA TRBJ1-4 TRBD1
CASSLTGVDTEAFF TGTGCCAGTAGTCTCACAGGGGTCGACACTGAAGCTTTCTTT TRBV19 NA TRBJ1-1 TRBD1
CASSGTGIWGYGYTF TGTGCCAGCAGTGGGACAGGGATTTGGGGCTATGGCTACACCTTC TRBV6-1 NA TRBJ1-2 TRBD1
CASRTPPAAQYF TGTGCCAGCAGGACCCCACCGGCGGCCCAGTACTTC TRBV2 NA TRBJ2-5 NA
CASRSGVVFQPQHF TGTGCCAGCAGATCAGGGGTAGTGTTTCAGCCCCAGCATTTT TRBV28 NA TRBJ1-5 NA
CASSDIDLNEQFF TGTGCCAGCAGTGATATCGACTTGAATGAGCAGTTCTTC TRBV6-4 NA TRBJ2-1 NA
CASSEARTSTDTQYF TGTGCCAGCAGTGAAGCGCGGACTAGCACAGATACGCAGTATTTT TRBV2 few TRBJ2-3 NA
CASSFPTTGAGDIQYF TGTGCCAGCAGCTTTCCTACCACAGGGGCGGGTGACATTCAGTACTTC TRBV5-4 few TRBJ2-4 TRBD1